This T cell receptor (beta chain) was found in a study of cytomegalovirus exposure and HLA in healthy donors. General study findings and limits: Among the sequence variants, a highly shared cluster was likely an artifact of sequencing. Cytomegalovirus-associated TCR beta chains were listed, numbering more than 150. Certain indistinguishable V segments, among them TRBV6-2 and TRBV6-3, were excluded.

The V gene's germline CDR1 is SQVTM and CDR2 ANQGSEA. V was trimmed by 7 bases and J by 2 bases, leaving 16 bases between them. The CDR3 spans 14 residues. The PCR made use of 60 Vbeta and 13 Jbeta primers. This table comes from immunoSEQ multiplex PCR, and its TCRdb copy is limited to in-frame clones, with some not included. The table includes 150,000 to 200,000 clones, approximately 82% detected once. To note about this clone: Antigen: not known.

The sequence came from a woman between 40 and 50 years old in good health and CMV-seropositive. V usage is TRBV29-1 and J usage is TRBJ2-3; tentatively, D is TRBD1 (5 bases). The sequenced sample consisted of PBMCs. In nucleotides, the CDR3 is TGCAGCGGGAAGACAGTGCTGTCCACAGATACGCAGTATTTT. It codes for CSGKTVLSTDTQYF.